Described below is a single TCR beta chain sequence and its context. Its antigen specificity is not known. The record has no base qualities; no much larger clone is one base away. The data originate from a study of T cell changes during pregnancy in multiple sclerosis (dated by TCRdb to between 2019 and 2020). About the full investigation: Changes in the T cell repertoire over the course of pregnancy were examined in this study in women with multiple sclerosis.

V trim: 6 bases; J trim: 6 bases; unmatched bases: 12. CDR1 is given as ENHRY and CDR2 as SYGVKD, both from the germline V gene. The cysteine opens and the phenylalanine closes a CDR3 of 17 amino acids. Solely the CDR3 DNA is kept, with 51 bases framed from the first base. Preparation of the library involved the immunoSEQ multiplex PCR assay. The source is immuneACCESS, and TCRdb retained only in-frame sequences with V and J called. Part of the clones is not carried over; for the studies checked, unresolved V genes explain less than half of this, and the remainder is unexplained. The sample data list about 38,000 clones, and 80% to 95% of these were observed just once. The biggest ten clones account for approximately 0.35% of the sample.

Recombination connected TRBV10-3 to TRBJ2-1; 12 bases in between match TRBD2. The sample here was CD4+ T cells from peripheral blood mononuclear cells, taken after pregnancy. The clonotype comes from a female donor in good health, enrolled as a control in a pregnancy study. The DNA reads as follows: TGTGCCATCAGCGAGAATATTGGACTAGCGGGATTCAATGAGCAGTTCTTC. Its protein reads: CAISENIGLAGFNEQFF.